The clone carrying this TCR beta chain was recorded a few times. Its matching antigen is unknown. Assay used: immunoSEQ multiplex PCR; TCRdb lists only in-frame clones, some missing. The sample records fewer than 200,000 clones, approximately 70% being singletons. There are 15 residues in the CDR3. V was pared by 7 bases and J by 6 bases, with 19 bases between. Germline V CDR1 and CDR2: MNHEY, SMNVEV (reference sequence). The entry originates in a study of shared clonotypes between healthy human individuals. General study findings and limits: Clonotype sharing among donors was expected to depend on sequencing depth. Donor scarcity curtailed the genetic and exposure-history diversity represented herein. Larger richness was generally estimated for naive than memory subsets. Although depth was large, rarefaction showed that sequencing of the sorted subsets was incomplete.

The chain joins TRBV27 to TRBJ2-1; D is perhaps TRBD2 (6 bases). Sequencing input: memory CD4+ T cells sorted from blood. The subset is: CD45RA-negative fraction. The clonotype comes from a man younger than 40 in good health. The DNA for the CDR3 is TGTGCCAGCATCGGTGACGCCGGGCGGGGCAATGAGCAGTTCTTC. Its protein product is CASIGDAGRGNEQFF.